Listed below are T cell receptor beta chains from one sample, sequenced in a study of OX40 agonist ivuxolimab in advanced cancers. Profiling relied on immunoSEQ multiplex PCR, and the TCRdb table lists in-frame clones only, not all of them. The repertoire consists of 75,000 to 95,000 clones, with roughly 85% occurring once and the leading ten covering approximately 0.2%. Sequencing was performed on CD4+ or CD8+ T cells sorted from blood, taken in a trial of the OX40 agonist ivuxolimab. Every receptor here comes from an adult with an advanced solid tumor such as melanoma, head and neck, liver or kidney cancer. CDR3s include the opening cysteine and the closing phenylalanine or tryptophan. The D gene is left open where the match is weak. Size values are once, few and many counts, or a class for expanded clones, and some rows have none.

>TRBV5-5|.|TRBJ1-1|TRBD1
CASSQRQGETEAFF
TGTGCCAGCAGCCAAAGACAGGGAGAGACTGAAGCTTTCTTT
>TRBV4-2|.|TRBJ1-1|TRBD1
CASSHGQGGTNTEAFF
TGTGCCAGCAGTCACGGACAGGGGGGCACGAACACTGAAGCTTTCTTT
>TRBV5-4|.|TRBJ1-1|TRBD1
CASSYPSGQGGTEAFF
TGTGCCAGCAGCTACCCGAGCGGGCAGGGGGGGACTGAAGCTTTCTTT
>TRBV28|.|TRBJ2-1|.
CASSFRVSLGVYEQFF
TGTGCCAGCAGTTTTAGGGTCTCCCTAGGAGTTTATGAGCAGTTCTTC
>TRBV9|.|TRBJ2-3|.
CASSVLSGDSQYF
TGTGCCAGCAGCGTATTGAGCGGAGATTCGCAGTATTTT
>TRBV28|.|TRBJ2-5|.
CASSLERVQETQYF
TGTGCCAGCAGTTTAGAGAGGGTCCAAGAGACCCAGTACTTC
>TRBV5-4|.|TRBJ2-1|.
CASSLDTRDNEQFF
TGTGCCAGCAGCTTGGACACAAGGGACAATGAGCAGTTCTTC
>TRBV5-4|.|TRBJ2-5|TRBD2
CASSLGSSGTETQYF
TGTGCCAGCAGCTTGGGGTCTAGCGGGACTGAGACCCAGTACTTC
>TRBV7-8|.|TRBJ2-7|TRBD1
CASTKQGAYEQYF
TGTGCCAGCACAAAACAGGGGGCCTACGAGCAGTACTTC
>TRBV6-5|.|TRBJ2-3|TRBD1
CASSSGDRIITDTQYF
TGTGCCAGCAGTTCAGGGGACAGGATTATCACAGATACGCAGTATTTT
>TRBV5-1|.|TRBJ1-5|.
CASSPNYDSLGGPHQPQHF
TGCGCCAGCAGCCCTAACTACGACAGTTTGGGAGGCCCTCATCAGCCCCAGCATTTT
>TRBV2|.|TRBJ1-5|.
CASTHRTESNQPQHF
TGTGCCAGCACCCATCGGACGGAAAGCAATCAGCCCCAGCATTTT
>TRBV30|.|TRBJ2-7|TRBD1
CAWADRDEQYF
TGTGCCTGGGCAGACAGGGACGAGCAGTACTTC
>TRBV4-1|.|TRBJ1-4|.
CASSQANRATNEKLFF
TGCGCCAGCAGCCAAGCGAACAGGGCAACTAATGAAAAACTGTTTTTT
>TRBV5-1|.|TRBJ1-1|.
CASSLAAGADAEAFF
TGCGCCAGCAGCTTGGCGGCAGGGGCAGACGCTGAAGCTTTCTTT
>TRBV19|.|TRBJ1-4|.
CASRSRDYNEKLFF
TGTGCCAGTAGGAGCCGGGACTACAATGAAAAACTGTTTTTT
>TRBV19|.|TRBJ2-4|.
CASSMPPSGDGIQYF
TGTGCCAGTAGTATGCCCCCCTCAGGGGATGGCATTCAGTACTTC
>TRBV29-1|.|TRBJ1-5|TRBD1
CSVVRNRDREVNQPQHF
TGCAGCGTTGTCCGCAACCGGGACAGGGAGGTCAATCAGCCCCAGCATTTT
>TRBV4-2|.|TRBJ2-1|.
CASSQDRVHNEQFF
TGTGCCAGCAGCCAAGACAGGGTCCACAATGAGCAGTTCTTC
>TRBV7-9|.|TRBJ2-2|.
CASSLTGSSTHTGELFF
TGTGCCAGCAGCTTAACCGGCAGTAGCACCCACACCGGGGAGCTGTTTTTT
>TRBV7-9|.|TRBJ1-2|.
CASSPSGYGYTF
TGTGCCAGCAGCCCTAGCGGCTATGGCTACACCTTC
>TRBV6-5|.|TRBJ2-7|.
CASSYGPHYEQYF
TGTGCCAGCAGTTACGGGCCGCACTACGAGCAGTACTTC
>TRBV7-9|once|TRBJ2-5|.
CASSLLETQYF
TGTGCCAGCAGCTTATTGGAGACCCAGTACTTC
>TRBV4-2|once|TRBJ2-1|.
CASRRTGTSNEQFF
TGTGCCAGCAGACGTACCGGGACCTCGAATGAGCAGTTCTTC
>TRBV4-2|.|TRBJ1-2|TRBD1
CASSQSTGTGSNYGYTF
TGTGCCAGCAGCCAATCCACCGGGACAGGGAGCAACTATGGCTACACCTTC
>TRBV9|.|TRBJ2-3|.
CASSVEGDGRTDTQYF
TGTGCCAGCAGCGTAGAGGGGGATGGGCGCACAGATACGCAGTATTTT
>TRBV7-9|.|TRBJ2-3|.
CASRKGVGQMLTDTQYF
TGTGCCAGCAGAAAGGGGGTGGGCCAGATGCTCACAGATACGCAGTATTTT